This TCR beta chain was captured in a study of regulatory and conventional T cells in RAG deficiency. Genomic DNA came from blood conventional CD4+ T cells gated CD25-low CD127-high. TCRdb's copy holds only in-frame clones and misses some; the assay was immunoSEQ multiplex PCR. The sample contains 40,000 to 55,000 clones, 75% to 90% of which appear only once. The same data also contributed to another study, on regulatory T cells. That work adds: The PCR used 52 TRBV and 13 TRBJ primers.

This TCR was recovered from a human donor in good health. The sample was CD4+ effector T cells sorted from blood.

CDR3 sequence reads: CASSSIAGGEYEQYF. The CDR3 nucleotides are TGTGCCAGCAGTTCCATAGCGGGCGGTGAATACGAGCAGTACTTC. The rearrangement links TRBV27 to TRBJ2-7, with 7 bases aligning to TRBD2. The CDR3 covers 15 residues. The ends lost 4 bases at V and 4 bases at J; junction bases unmatched: 10. CDR1 is MNHEY and CDR2 is SMNVEV in the germline V gene (reference sequence).